Listed here are 29 T cell receptor beta chains from one sample, sequenced in a study of T cell responses to AZD1222 COVID-19 vaccine. TCRdb's table, derived via immunoSEQ multiplex PCR, lists solely in-frame clones and lacks some. In the table there are 150,000 or so clones, about 89% of which are singletons. The source material was peripheral blood, sampled 28 days after the second AZD1222 dose. All receptors derive from an adult who received the AZD1222 COVID-19 vaccine.

V usage is TRBV10-3 and J usage is TRBJ2-5; D ambiguous. Germline V gene data show CDR1 as ENHRY and CDR2 as SYGVKD. The CDR3 spans 12 residues. The V end was cut by 4 bases, the J end by 5 bases, with 8 bases between. This CDR3 is CAISVRQETQYF. In DNA form, the CDR3 reads TGTGCCATCAGTGTGAGGCAGGAGACCCAGTACTTC.

As DNA, the CDR3 is TGTGCCAGCAGCTGGAACCCGGGACGCGACTATGGCTACACCTTC. Translated, it gives CASSWNPGRDYGYTF. The rearrangement joins TRBV5-4 to TRBJ1-2; perhaps TRBD1 as D (5 bases). CDR3 length: 15 amino acids. Germline assignment: CDR1 SGHNT and CDR2 YYREEE (reference sequence). Trimming shortened V by 3 bases and J by 3 bases, and 15 bases separated the two germline ends.

The gene calls are TRBV19 and TRBJ2-7, with D perhaps TRBD1 (5 bases). The V gene's germline CDR1 is LNHDA and CDR2 SQIVND (reference sequence). Trimming pared 1 base from V and 3 bases from J, leaving 7 bases between. The CDR3 runs 13 residues. CDR3 in amino acids: CASSIARGYEQYF. The CDR3 DNA follows: TGTGCCAGTAGTATAGCAAGGGGCTACGAGCAGTACTTC.

In DNA form, the CDR3 reads TGTGCCAGCAGTTACGGACTAGCGGGGGAGCAAGAGACCCAGTACTTC. This translates into CASSYGLAGEQETQYF. The V and J genes are TRBV6-6 and TRBJ2-5; 13 nucleotides align to TRBD2. The ends lost 2 bases at V and 2 bases at J; junction bases unmatched: 2. The CDR3 contains 16 residues. From germline, CDR1 is MNHNY and CDR2 SVGAGI (reference sequence).

J is TRBJ2-3 and V is TRBV5-4, with 8 bases lining up with TRBD1. In germline, CDR1 is SGHNT, CDR2 YYREEE (reference sequence). V was clipped by 4 bases and J by 1 base; unmatched bases: 11. There are 17 residues in the CDR3. The CDR3 is CASSAVLTGDGTDTQYF. The CDR3 DNA follows: TGTGCCAGCAGCGCGGTCCTGACAGGGGACGGCACAGATACGCAGTATTTT.

This chain joins TRBV19 and TRBJ1-2; 9 nucleotides align to TRBD1. The CDR3 consists of 16 residues. With 5 bases clipped from V and 6 bases from J, the junction kept 13 bases outside the gene matches. Per the germline V gene, CDR1 is LNHDA and CDR2 is SQIVND (reference sequence). For the CDR3, the DNA is TGTGCCAGTAGTGCGCCGGGACAGGGTCGTTGGAATGGCTACACCTTC. Translating it yields CASSAPGQGRWNGYTF. Variable domain in full (rest from reference TRBV19 and TRBJ1-2): DGGITQSPKYLFRKEGQNVTLSCEQNLNHDAMYWYRQDPGQGLRLIYYSQIVNDFQKGDIAEGYSVSREKKESFPLTVTSAQKNPTAFYLCASSAPGQGRWNGYTFGSGTRLTVV.

The chain uses TRBV5-5 and TRBJ2-2, with no clear D. Looked up from germline, CDR1 is SGHKS and CDR2 is YYEKEE (reference sequence). V was pared by 4 bases and J by 4 bases, with 11 bases between. The CDR3 totals 14 residues. The CDR3 DNA reads TGTGCCAGCAGCCCGCGCATAGGCACCGGGGAGCTGTTTTTT. Translation gives CASSPRIGTGELFF. Combining the CDR3 with reference TRBV5-5 and TRBJ2-2 gives the whole variable domain DAGVTQSPTHLIKTRGQQVTLRCSPISGHKSVSWYQQVLGQGPQFIFQYYEKEERGRGNFPDRFSARQFPNYSSELNVNALLLGDSALYLCASSPRIGTGELFFGEGSRLTVL.

V is TRBV23-1 and J is TRBJ2-1; D gene ambiguous. TRBV23-1 is assigned to the ORF class and has an uncertain function. Trimming shortened V by 0 bases and J by 6 bases, and 9 bases separated the two germline ends. The CDR3 loop spans 14 amino acids. CDR3 bases: TGCGCCAGCAGTCAATCCCCGACCGGCAATGAGCAGTTCTTC. The encoded protein is CASSQSPTGNEQFF.

This clone was seen a single time. The rearrangement links TRBV9 to TRBJ2-1; 8 positions agree with TRBD1. Per the germline V gene, CDR1 is SGDLS and CDR2 is YYNGEE. V shed 0 bases, J shed 9 bases, and the junction held 2 bases outside the gene matches. The CDR3 totals 13 residues. The CDR3: CASSVGGTGEQFF. In DNA, the CDR3 is TGTGCCAGCAGCGTAGGGGGGACAGGTGAGCAGTTCTTC.

The chain employs TRBV5-5 and TRBJ2-3; D might be TRBD1 (5 bases). The CDR3 has 14 residues. V was clipped by 2 bases and J by 5 bases, with 12 bases between them. CDR1 and CDR2 (germline): SGHKS, YYEKEE (reference sequence). The CDR3 spells CASSLGVTEDTQYF. CDR3 nucleotides: TGTGCCAGCAGCTTAGGGGTTACGGAAGATACGCAGTATTTT.

V gene TRBV2 combines with J gene TRBJ2-3; no definite D call. Trimming cost V 1 base and J 0 bases, with 8 bases left between them. Germline lookup yields CDR1 SNHLY and CDR2 FYNNEI. The CDR3 has 15 amino acids. CDR3 sequence reads: CASSEGAVSTDTQYF. The DNA of the CDR3 is TGTGCCAGCAGTGAAGGGGCGGTTAGCACAGATACGCAGTATTTT.

The genes are TRBV7-2 and TRBJ1-2; 8 bases fit TRBD1. The germline CDR1 and CDR2 sequences are SGHTA and FQGNSA. The CDR3 spans 13 residues. V lost 7 bases and J lost 6; bases outside the gene matches: 7. CDR3 in amino acids: CASTTGGRDGYTF. The CDR3 DNA follows: TGTGCCAGCACCACAGGGGGTAGGGATGGCTACACCTTC.

This rearrangement joins TRBV30 to TRBJ1-2; D unclear. The CDR3 spans 16 residues. The V end was cut by 0 bases, the J end by 4 bases, with 18 bases between. Looked up from germline, CDR1 is GTSNPN and CDR2 is SVGIG (reference sequence). The CDR3 sequence is CAWSVPRVGFSYGYTF. The CDR3 region has the DNA TGTGCCTGGAGTGTACCGAGAGTTGGGTTCTCCTATGGCTACACCTTC.

The chain joins TRBV19 to TRBJ2-3, with D possibly TRBD1 on 6 matching bases. Trimming stripped 7 bases from V and 6 bases from J, with 20 bases between. The CDR3 totals 15 residues. CDR1 is LNHDA, CDR2 SQIVND, per germline (reference sequence). The CDR3 spells CASTKDRGSRDTQYF. In DNA form, the CDR3 reads TGTGCCAGTACCAAGGACAGAGGTAGTCGGGATACGCAGTATTTT.

The V call is TRBV30, the J call TRBJ2-7; 8 bases align to TRBD1. Per germline, CDR1 GTSNPN and CDR2 SVGIG (reference sequence). V lost 5 bases and J lost 3; bases outside the gene matches: 3. This CDR3 is 12 amino acids long. CDR3 sequence (DNA): TGTGCCTGGGGTGGACAGGGCTACGAGCAGTACTTC. Its translation: CAWGGQGYEQYF.

This chain uses TRBV7-8 with TRBJ2-1; 8 bases map to TRBD1. The CDR3 spans 17 residues. V was clipped by 0 bases and J by 6 bases; unmatched bases: 10. CDR1 SGHVS and CDR2 FQNEAQ come from the germline V gene. CDR3 amino acids: CASSLALGQGAVNEQFF. CDR3 DNA sequence: TGTGCCAGCAGCTTAGCCCTCGGGCAGGGGGCAGTCAATGAGCAGTTCTTC.

V gene TRBV7-2 combines with J gene TRBJ1-4; D gene unclear. Germline CDR1 is SGHTA and CDR2 is FQGNSA. The CDR3 runs to 16 residues. The V gene lost 4 bases and the J gene lost 0 bases, with 12 bases spanning the gap. In DNA form, the CDR3 reads TGTGCCAGCAGCTCCACAAGACCGGCAACTAATGAAAAACTGTTTTTT. Protein product: CASSSTRPATNEKLFF. The full variable domain, rest sourced from reference TRBV7-2 and TRBJ1-4, is GAGVSQSPSNKVTEKGKDVELRCDPISGHTALYWYRQSLGQGLEFLIYFQGNSAPDKSGLPSDRFSAERTGGSVSTLTIQRTQQEDSAVYLCASSSTRPATNEKLFFGSGTQLSVL.

The CDR3 DNA reads TGTGCCAGTAGTATAGCCCAGGGGGCCGGCGCAAATCAGCCCCAGCATTTT. It translates to CASSIAQGAGANQPQHF. The chain recombines TRBV19 with TRBJ1-5; 8 bases align to TRBD1. Germline values: CDR1 LNHDA, CDR2 SQIVND (reference sequence). The CDR3 length is 17 residues. V shed 1 base and J 4 bases; nucleotides not matched to a gene: 9.

The chain recombines TRBV12-5 with TRBJ1-5; D may be TRBD1 (6 bases). Germline lookup yields CDR1 LGHNT and CDR2 FRNRAP. This CDR3 contains 14 residues. The V and J ends lost 5 bases and 3 bases respectively, with 11 bases between them. CDR3 residues: CASGDTGSNQPQHF. The CDR3 region has the DNA TGTGCTAGTGGTGACACAGGGTCCAATCAGCCCCAGCATTTT.

The chain links TRBV3-1 (or the pseudogene TRBV3-2) to TRBJ2-7, with 8 bases identical to TRBD1. This CDR3 spans 16 amino acids. Germline CDR1 is LGHDT and CDR2 is YNNKEL (reference sequence). With V trimmed by 1 base and J by 2 bases, 7 bases remained unmatched. The CDR3 spells CASSQVSTGGAYEQYF. CDR3 coding DNA: TGTGCCAGCAGCCAAGTGTCCACAGGGGGTGCCTACGAGCAGTACTTC.

This clone occurred once. DNA for the CDR3: TGTGCCAGCAGAATGGACAGGTTGCGGAATGAGCAGTTCTTC. Translation gives CASRMDRLRNEQFF. The rearrangement links TRBV27 to TRBJ2-1; 7 bases align to TRBD1. The germline gives CDR1 MNHEY, CDR2 SMNVEV (reference sequence). J gave up 7 bases and V 6 bases, and 9 bases lay outside the gene matches. The CDR3 has 14 residues.

This rearrangement joins TRBV6-5 to TRBJ1-5; 9 nucleotides align to TRBD1. Losses at the gene ends were 7 bases for V and 4 bases for J; bases not matched to a gene: 5. The length of the CDR3 is 14 residues. From germline, CDR1 is MNHEY and CDR2 SVGAGI. The CDR3 DNA follows: TGTGCCAGCATCGACAGGGGGGGTAATCAGCCCCAGCATTTT. Translation: CASIDRGGNQPQHF.

V is TRBV19 and J is TRBJ1-1, with D uncertain. V lost 3 bases and J lost 6, with 14 bases in between. Germline lookup yields CDR1 LNHDA and CDR2 SQIVND (reference sequence). This CDR3 has 14 residues. The DNA of the CDR3 is TGTGCCAGTAGTATGGATCCGAGGGATGCTGAAGCTTTCTTT. As protein: CASSMDPRDAEAFF.

This clone was detected once. The chain uses TRBV20-1 and TRBJ1-2; D remains ambiguous. CDR1 is DFQATT, CDR2 SNEGSKA, per germline (reference sequence). The V end lost 3 bases, the J end lost 8 bases, and 10 bases lay between the germline ends. The CDR3 covers 11 residues. CDR3 DNA sequence: TGCAGTGCTAGTCACGGGAGCGGCTACACCTTC. Amino acid sequence: CSASHGSGYTF.

The chain uses TRBV4-2 and TRBJ2-7; possibly TRBD1 for D (7 bases). The V and J ends lost 1 base and 6 bases respectively, with 16 bases between them. The germline CDR1 and CDR2 sequences are LGHNA and YNFKEQ. The CDR3 loop spans 15 amino acids. The CDR3 DNA sequence: TGTGCCAGCAGCCAAGGACCCAGGGGGGATCGCGAGCAGTACTTC. This sequence encodes CASSQGPRGDREQYF.

The chain uses TRBV19 and TRBJ2-5; D unclear. The CDR3 consists of 13 residues. V lost 3 bases, J lost 2 bases, and 7 bases lay in between. Germline V CDR1 and CDR2: LNHDA, SQIVND (reference sequence). CDR3 amino acids: CASSITGQETQYF. In DNA form, the CDR3 reads TGTGCCAGTAGTATTACTGGTCAAGAGACCCAGTACTTC.

In its sample, this clone was seen once. The V gene is TRBV14, the J gene TRBJ2-1; 12 bases map to TRBD2. The CDR3 is made up of 16 amino acids. From germline, CDR1 is SGHDN and CDR2 FVKESK. With 8 bases clipped from V and 5 bases from J, the junction kept 10 bases outside the gene matches. CDR3: CASRALAGGGNNEQFF. Written as DNA, the CDR3 is TGTGCCAGCCGAGCCCTAGCGGGAGGGGGGAACAATGAGCAGTTCTTC. Full variable domain (missing parts from reference TRBV14 and TRBJ2-1): EAGVTQFPSHSVIEKGQTVTLRCDPISGHDNLYWYRRVMGKEIKFLLHFVKESKQDESGMPNNRFLAERTGGTYSTLKVQPAELEDSGVYFCASRALAGGGNNEQFFGPGTRLTVL.

This CDR3 reads CATSFSGRVRRYEQYF. DNA for the CDR3: TGTGCCACCAGTTTCAGTGGAAGGGTACGTCGGTACGAGCAGTACTTC. This chain links TRBV15 with TRBJ2-7; D is unresolved. V lost 6 bases, J lost 4 bases, and 22 bases lay in between. Germline V gene data show CDR1 as LNHNV and CDR2 as YYDKDF (reference sequence). This CDR3 contains 16 residues. The whole variable domain, remainder taken from reference TRBV15 and TRBJ2-7, is DAMVIQNPRYQVTQFGKPVTLSCSQTLNHNVMYWYQQKSSQAPKLLFHYYDKDFNNEADTPDNFQSRRPNTSFCFLDIRSPGLGDTAMYLCATSFSGRVRRYEQYFGPGTRLTVT.

This chain links TRBV15 with TRBJ1-4; D not resolved. The CDR3 is 14 residues long. Deletions cut 1 base from V and 8 bases from J, with 11 bases between. Germline V lookup: CDR1 LNHNV, CDR2 YYDKDF (reference sequence). The CDR3, as DNA: TGTGCCACCAGCAGAGCCGGGGAGGCCGAAAAACTGTTTTTT. Amino acids: CATSRAGEAEKLFF.